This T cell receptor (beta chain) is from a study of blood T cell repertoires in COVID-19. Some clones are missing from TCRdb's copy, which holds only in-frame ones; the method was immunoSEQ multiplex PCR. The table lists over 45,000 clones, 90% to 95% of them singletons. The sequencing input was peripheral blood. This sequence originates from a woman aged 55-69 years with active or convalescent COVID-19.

The CDR3 reads CASSLGPGQGGEQYF. The CDR3 DNA reads as TGTGCCAGCAGCTTAGGGCCGGGACAGGGAGGCGAGCAGTACTTC. The rearrangement joins TRBV7-2 to TRBJ2-7; 9 bases line up with TRBD1. Germline lookup yields CDR1 SGHTA and CDR2 FQGNSA. V lost 1 base to trimming and J lost 6 bases; unmatched junction nucleotides: 7. This CDR3 is 15 amino acids long. Drawing the rest from reference TRBV7-2 and TRBJ2-7, the complete variable domain is GAGVSQSPSNKVTEKGKDVELRCDPISGHTALYWYRQSLGQGLEFLIYFQGNSAPDKSGLPSDRFSAERTGGSVSTLTIQRTQQEDSAVYLCASSLGPGQGGEQYFGPGTRLTVT.